A single T cell receptor (beta chain) is shown here with its context. The target of this receptor is not known. Base quality data are lacking; no much larger clone is found one base away. The record originates from a study of low-dose radiotherapy and immunotherapy resistance in tumors (dated by TCRdb to 2022 to 2024). About the investigation overall: Cohort 1 received 0.5 Gy per fraction every 2 weeks, with a prescribed total PTV dose of 6.5 Gy. In Cohort 2, 1 Gy per fraction was delivered every two weeks, for a total of 13 Gy over 26 weeks. Nivolumab was administered intravenously as a 240 mg flat dose every two weeks, and ipilimumab was administered intravenously at 1 mg/kg every six weeks. Cyclophosphamide 200 mg/m2 was administered intravenously every two weeks, one day before each radiation and immunotherapy administration. Starting on cycle 1 day 1, patients took 300 mg of aspirin by mouth once a day for four cycles. Trial participants were not randomized into treatment groups. The translational analysis covered eight patients: three from the first dose cohort and the first five from the second dose cohort.

The time point label, as the study defines it: after trial treatment. The treatment or condition label corresponds to: LDRT plus nivolumab, ipilimumab, low-dose cyclophosphamide and aspirin (RACIN trial). Donors were enrolled in RACIN, a single-arm phase I dose-escalation trial combining nivolumab, ipilimumab, aspirin, low-dose cyclophosphamide and low-dose radiotherapy. Patients with advanced, TIL-negative solid tumors were considered eligible. TCRdb names Illumina HiSeq 2500 as the instrument used. First-strand cDNA was synthesized with Superscript III and a set of TRAV- and TRBV-specific primers, covering both TCRalpha and TCRbeta chains. TCRs were amplified with Phusion for 15 to 25 PCR cycles using a constant-region primer together with the adapter attached to the V primers. Isolated mRNA was amplified with the MessageAmp II aRNA Amplification Kit, using a 16-hour in vitro transcription at 37°C. The Dynabeads mRNA DIRECT Purification Kit was used to isolate mRNA for TCR sequencing. A second 25-cycle Phusion PCR added indexed Illumina adapters, and products were purified with AMPure XP beads. On the authors' methods: Using custom Perl scripts, TCR sequences encoding the same protein were pooled, out-of-frame sequences were removed, and the abundance of each clonotype was computed. Any TCR sequence supported by only a single read was excluded from analysis. Shannon entropy, Gini index, clonality, richness, and the frequency of TCRs shared between repertoires were included as repertoire metrics. TCRdb reanalyzed the raw reads on its own, using fastp at Q25 for trimming and MiXCR for clone calling, and kept in-frame beta chains. All rows with the same CDR3 protein become a single entry with the most common DNA and genes. TCRdb, rather than the study authors, made the V and J calls. For this sample the table gives approximately 91,000 distinct CDR3 sequences, of which approximately 22% were detected only once. The ten largest clones capture roughly 12% of the sample.

Unmatched junction bases come to 6, with V trimmed by 10 bases and J by 3 bases. The CDR3 measures 12 amino acids from cysteine to phenylalanine. The CDR3 DNA has 36 bases and is translated from base 1. From the germline V gene, CDR1 is MNHEY and CDR2 is SVGEGT. The rearrangement combines TRBV6-2 or TRBV6-3 with TRBJ2-7; 7 of the junction bases match TRBD2. The receptor was isolated from a female donor with ovarian cancer. Source: PBMCs, taken after low-dose radiotherapy plus immunotherapy. CDR3 loop: CATHSGGYEQYF. The DNA sequence follows: TGTGCCACTCACTCGGGGGGCTACGAGCAGTACTTC.